This is a list of T cell receptor beta chains from one sample in a study of a mutant IDH1 vaccine in newly diagnosed glioma. TCRdb's copy holds only in-frame clones and misses some; the assay was immunoSEQ multiplex PCR. The table has over 25,000 clones, approximately 91% seen once. The sequenced sample was PBMCs, obtained from a glioma patient treated with radiotherapy, temozolomide or both. These TCRs come from a middle-aged woman with glioma. Each CDR3 is given with its conserved first and last residue. Fields, in order: J gene, V gene, clone size, D gene, CDR3 DNA, CDR3 protein. The D gene is left open where the match is weak. Size values are once, few and many counts, or a class for expanded clones, and some rows have none.

j_gene: TRBJ1-3
v_gene: TRBV6-1
abundance: .
d_gene: .
CDR3nt: TGTGCCAGCAGTGAAGGGGGAGCCTCTGGAAACACCATATATTTT
CDR3aa: CASSEGGASGNTIYF

j_gene: TRBJ1-5
v_gene: TRBV2
abundance: .
d_gene: TRBD1
CDR3nt: TGTGCCAGCAGCCCCAACAGGGGGAGCAATCAGCCCCAGCATTTT
CDR3aa: CASSPNRGSNQPQHF

j_gene: TRBJ1-6
v_gene: TRBV2
abundance: .
d_gene: TRBD1
CDR3nt: TGTGCCACCGGGGGACAGGGGGCAAATTCACCCCTCCACTTT
CDR3aa: CATGGQGANSPLHF

j_gene: TRBJ1-6
v_gene: TRBV4-3
abundance: .
d_gene: .
CDR3nt: TGCGCCAGCAGCCAGGGGGGGGCAGGGCTCCATAATTCACCCCTCCACTTT
CDR3aa: CASSQGGAGLHNSPLHF

j_gene: TRBJ2-7
v_gene: TRBV7-2
abundance: .
d_gene: TRBD2
CDR3nt: TGTGCCAGCAGCTTTCGGACTAGCGGGAGCTACGAGCAGTACTTC
CDR3aa: CASSFRTSGSYEQYF

j_gene: TRBJ2-1
v_gene: TRBV6-5
abundance: .
d_gene: .
CDR3nt: TGTGCCAGCAGTTACTCCAGGGGTTCCTCCTACAATGAGCAGTTCTTC
CDR3aa: CASSYSRGSSYNEQFF

j_gene: TRBJ2-7
v_gene: TRBV27
abundance: .
d_gene: TRBD1
CDR3nt: TGTGTGGCAGGAGGGACAGGGACCACATACGAGCAGTACTTC
CDR3aa: CVAGGTGTTYEQYF

j_gene: TRBJ2-7
v_gene: TRBV28
abundance: .
d_gene: TRBD2
CDR3nt: TGTGCCAGCAGAAGGACTAGCGGGAGGGGTGGGGAGCAGTACTTC
CDR3aa: CASRRTSGRGGEQYF

j_gene: TRBJ1-2
v_gene: TRBV7-2
abundance: .
d_gene: .
CDR3nt: TGTGCCAGCAGCTTGGGGGGGACCCAGGATGGCTACACCTTC
CDR3aa: CASSLGGTQDGYTF

j_gene: TRBJ2-5
v_gene: TRBV6-5
abundance: .
d_gene: .
CDR3nt: TGTGCCAGCAGTGTGTACAGGGCCCAGGGGGAGACCCAGTACTTC
CDR3aa: CASSVYRAQGETQYF

j_gene: TRBJ1-5
v_gene: TRBV28
abundance: .
d_gene: TRBD1
CDR3nt: TGTGCCAGCAGTTTATACAGGGGGGATCAGCCCCAGCATTTT
CDR3aa: CASSLYRGDQPQHF

j_gene: TRBJ2-2
v_gene: TRBV10-1
abundance: .
d_gene: .
CDR3nt: TGCGCCAGCAGTCCCAGGGTCAACACCGGGGAGCTGTTTTTT
CDR3aa: CASSPRVNTGELFF

j_gene: TRBJ1-1
v_gene: TRBV25-1
abundance: .
d_gene: .
CDR3nt: TGTGCCAGCAGTGAATCTATGGGGGCTGGGTGGACTGAAGCTTTCTTT
CDR3aa: CASSESMGAGWTEAFF

j_gene: TRBJ2-3
v_gene: TRBV9
abundance: .
d_gene: .
CDR3nt: TGTGCCAGCAGCCTAAGGGGGTACTCCACAGATACGCAGTATTTT
CDR3aa: CASSLRGYSTDTQYF

j_gene: TRBJ2-7
v_gene: TRBV7-2
abundance: once
d_gene: .
CDR3nt: TGTGCCAGCAGCTTAGAGGCCGGACAGATCTACGAGCAGTACTTC
CDR3aa: CASSLEAGQIYEQYF

j_gene: TRBJ2-3
v_gene: TRBV2
abundance: .
d_gene: TRBD2
CDR3nt: TGTGCCAAAAGCGGGGCCGACACAGATACGCAGTATTTT
CDR3aa: CAKSGADTDTQYF

j_gene: TRBJ2-7
v_gene: TRBV18
abundance: .
d_gene: .
CDR3nt: TGTGCCAGCTCACCAGGGGGGGCTAGCTCCTACGAGCAGTACTTC
CDR3aa: CASSPGGASSYEQYF

j_gene: TRBJ2-7
v_gene: TRBV5-1
abundance: .
d_gene: .
CDR3nt: TGCGCCAGCAGTTTTTCAGCTTCACCCGCCTACGAGCAGTACTTC
CDR3aa: CASSFSASPAYEQYF

j_gene: TRBJ1-4
v_gene: TRBV5-6
abundance: .
d_gene: .
CDR3nt: TGTGCCAGCAGCTCAAACGGCCCGGGACGGACCCTTGAAAAACTGTTTTTT
CDR3aa: CASSSNGPGRTLEKLFF

j_gene: TRBJ2-1
v_gene: TRBV2
abundance: .
d_gene: .
CDR3nt: TGTGCCAGCAAATCACAGGGGACTTACAATGAGCAGTTCTTC
CDR3aa: CASKSQGTYNEQFF

j_gene: TRBJ2-1
v_gene: TRBV6-1
abundance: .
d_gene: TRBD1
CDR3nt: TGTGCCAGCAGTGAATGGACAGGCCCCTACAATGAGCAGTTCTTC
CDR3aa: CASSEWTGPYNEQFF

j_gene: TRBJ1-1
v_gene: TRBV29-1
abundance: once
d_gene: .
CDR3nt: TGCAGCGTCCGCGGGGGTTGGGACACTGAAGCTTTCTTT
CDR3aa: CSVRGGWDTEAFF

j_gene: TRBJ2-7
v_gene: TRBV6-1
abundance: .
d_gene: .
CDR3nt: TGTGCCAGCAGTCCTCCCCACCAGGGCCCCAACGAGCAGTACTTC
CDR3aa: CASSPPHQGPNEQYF

j_gene: TRBJ1-3
v_gene: TRBV6-5
abundance: once
d_gene: .
CDR3nt: TGTGCCAGCAGTCGTCTGGCGACAGCTGGAAACACCATATATTTT
CDR3aa: CASSRLATAGNTIYF

j_gene: TRBJ1-4
v_gene: TRBV4-1
abundance: .
d_gene: .
CDR3nt: TGCGCCAGCAGCCAAGCCAACCGACGGAATGAAAAACTGTTTTTT
CDR3aa: CASSQANRRNEKLFF

j_gene: TRBJ1-3
v_gene: TRBV2
abundance: .
d_gene: TRBD1
CDR3nt: TGTGCCAGCAGACGACAGGGGGCGGCCGGAAACACCATATATTTT
CDR3aa: CASRRQGAAGNTIYF

j_gene: TRBJ2-1
v_gene: TRBV19
abundance: .
d_gene: TRBD1
CDR3nt: TGTGCCAGTAACCGGGACAGGGTTGGGGAGCAGTTCTTC
CDR3aa: CASNRDRVGEQFF

j_gene: TRBJ2-7
v_gene: TRBV10-1
abundance: .
d_gene: .
CDR3nt: TGCGCCAGCAGTCCCTCTCCGGGGCTCTACGAGCAGTACTTC
CDR3aa: CASSPSPGLYEQYF

j_gene: TRBJ1-1
v_gene: TRBV19
abundance: .
d_gene: TRBD1
CDR3nt: TGTGCCAGTAGTTCAAGACAGGGTGAAGCTTTCTTT
CDR3aa: CASSSRQGEAFF

j_gene: TRBJ1-1
v_gene: TRBV6-5
abundance: .
d_gene: .
CDR3nt: TGTGCCAGCAGTTACTCGATTGGCAGGGATGGCACTGAAGCTTTCTTT
CDR3aa: CASSYSIGRDGTEAFF

j_gene: TRBJ1-2
v_gene: TRBV6-5
abundance: .
d_gene: .
CDR3nt: TGTGCCAGCAGTATACAGGCGACCTACACCTTC
CDR3aa: CASSIQATYTF

j_gene: TRBJ1-5
v_gene: TRBV2
abundance: .
d_gene: .
CDR3nt: TGTGCCAGCAGTCTCTTTTATCAGGGTTCCAATCAGCCCCAGCATTTT
CDR3aa: CASSLFYQGSNQPQHF

j_gene: TRBJ2-5
v_gene: TRBV20-1
abundance: .
d_gene: .
CDR3nt: TGCAGTGCTAGTAACCAAGAGACCCAGTACTTC
CDR3aa: CSASNQETQYF

j_gene: TRBJ1-5
v_gene: TRBV2
abundance: .
d_gene: .
CDR3nt: TGTGCCAGCAGCACGGGGGAGGGGAATCAGCCCCAGCATTTT
CDR3aa: CASSTGEGNQPQHF

j_gene: TRBJ1-2
v_gene: TRBV6-5
abundance: .
d_gene: .
CDR3nt: TGTGCCAGCAGTTACTCCGCGGAAAGGGTACGGGCTGGCTACACCTTC
CDR3aa: CASSYSAERVRAGYTF

j_gene: TRBJ1-5
v_gene: TRBV5-6
abundance: .
d_gene: .
CDR3nt: TGTGCCAGCAGCTTGGGACAGCCAAACAATCAGCCCCAGCATTTT
CDR3aa: CASSLGQPNNQPQHF

j_gene: TRBJ1-1
v_gene: TRBV5-1
abundance: once
d_gene: .
CDR3nt: TGCGCCAGCAGCCCACTCGGCGATTTTCCTTCTGAAGCTTTCTTT
CDR3aa: CASSPLGDFPSEAFF

j_gene: TRBJ2-5
v_gene: TRBV7-9
abundance: .
d_gene: .
CDR3nt: TGTGCCAGCAGCATCGGGGAGACCCAGTACTTC
CDR3aa: CASSIGETQYF

j_gene: TRBJ2-7
v_gene: TRBV29-1
abundance: .
d_gene: .
CDR3nt: TGCAGCACCAATTGGGAGTCCCAGAAGCTTGACGAGCCCTACGAGCAGTACTTC
CDR3aa: CSTNWESQKLDEPYEQYF

j_gene: TRBJ2-7
v_gene: TRBV7-9
abundance: .
d_gene: TRBD1
CDR3nt: TGTGCCAGCAGCCCGGACGGGACAGGGATCGAGCAGTACTTC
CDR3aa: CASSPDGTGIEQYF

j_gene: TRBJ2-1
v_gene: TRBV19
abundance: .
d_gene: TRBD2
CDR3nt: TGTGCCAGTAGTATCCCACTAGCGGGGGGGACTGAGCAGTTCTTC
CDR3aa: CASSIPLAGGTEQFF

j_gene: TRBJ2-7
v_gene: TRBV5-1
abundance: .
d_gene: .
CDR3nt: TGCGCCAGCAGCTTGTCTGACCCTAGCTACGAGCAGTACTTC
CDR3aa: CASSLSDPSYEQYF

j_gene: TRBJ2-3
v_gene: TRBV29-1
abundance: .
d_gene: .
CDR3nt: TGCAGCGTTGAAGATCCCGACGGGTCATGGTACTCAGATACGCAGTATTTT
CDR3aa: CSVEDPDGSWYSDTQYF

j_gene: TRBJ2-3
v_gene: TRBV6-4
abundance: .
d_gene: TRBD1
CDR3nt: TGTGCCAGCAGTGCCAAGACAGGGGCCACAGATACGCAGTATTTT
CDR3aa: CASSAKTGATDTQYF

j_gene: TRBJ1-5
v_gene: TRBV28
abundance: .
d_gene: TRBD1
CDR3nt: TGTGCCAGCAGTCTCAGGACAGGTTATAGCAATCAGCCCCAGCATTTT
CDR3aa: CASSLRTGYSNQPQHF

j_gene: TRBJ1-5
v_gene: TRBV5-6
abundance: .
d_gene: TRBD1
CDR3nt: TGTGCCAGCAGCCTCGGGACAGGGTTTGGCAATCAGCCCCAGCATTTT
CDR3aa: CASSLGTGFGNQPQHF

j_gene: TRBJ2-7
v_gene: TRBV30
abundance: .
d_gene: .
CDR3nt: TGTGCCTGGAGCTCCGGAGGGGCAAAAACTCAACATAGGTACTTC
CDR3aa: CAWSSGGAKTQHRYF

j_gene: TRBJ1-2
v_gene: TRBV4-3
abundance: .
d_gene: .
CDR3nt: TGCGCCAGCAGCCAAGGAAGCCCGCTCTATGGCTACACCTTC
CDR3aa: CASSQGSPLYGYTF

j_gene: TRBJ2-5
v_gene: TRBV7-8
abundance: .
d_gene: TRBD1
CDR3nt: TGTGCCAGCAGCCGAGGGACAGGGGCACAGACCCAGTACTTC
CDR3aa: CASSRGTGAQTQYF

j_gene: TRBJ1-5
v_gene: TRBV6-6
abundance: .
d_gene: TRBD1
CDR3nt: TGTGCCAGCAGTTACTGGACAGGGGACGATCAGCCCCAGCATTTT
CDR3aa: CASSYWTGDDQPQHF

j_gene: TRBJ1-2
v_gene: TRBV7-9
abundance: .
d_gene: .
CDR3nt: TGTGCCAGCAGCCAACCCGGGGGATATGGCTACACCTTC
CDR3aa: CASSQPGGYGYTF

j_gene: TRBJ1-1
v_gene: TRBV29-1
abundance: .
d_gene: .
CDR3nt: TGCAGCGTAGCTCAGGGGAACACTGAAGCTTTCTTT
CDR3aa: CSVAQGNTEAFF